Below, 24 T cell receptor beta chains from the same sample are listed, as sequenced in a study of stem cell transplantation in POMP-related autoinflammatory disease. Clones were read by immunoSEQ multiplex PCR, and TCRdb kept only the in-frame ones, dropping some. The sample lists tens of thousands of clones; just over 90% were seen once. The starting material was CD4+ T cells from PBMCs, obtained after stem cell transplantation. These receptors all come from a human patient with POMP-related autoinflammation and immune dysregulation (PRAID). Some of these T cells may belong to the graft donor.

The V gene is TRBV3-1 (or the pseudogene TRBV3-2), the J gene TRBJ1-1; D not resolved. The ends were cut back, 3 bases at V and 0 bases at J, with 8 bases in the middle. CDR1 is LGHDT, CDR2 YNNKEL, per germline (reference sequence). This CDR3 spans 14 amino acids. The CDR3 DNA reads TGTGCCAGCAGCCATCGGGGTGTGAACACTGAAGCTTTCTTT. Its translation is CASSHRGVNTEAFF.

The chain combines TRBV5-4 with TRBJ1-6; the D is unclear. The CDR3 consists of 16 residues. Trimming left V 0 bases short and J 1 base short, with 8 bases between. The germline CDR1 and CDR2 sequences are SGHNT and YYREEE (reference sequence). The CDR3 spells CASSLGGRSYNSPLHF. For the CDR3, the DNA is TGTGCCAGCAGCTTGGGTGGGAGGTCCTATAATTCACCCCTCCACTTT.

This chain connects TRBV12-3 or TRBV12-4 to TRBJ1-2, with 11 bases that match TRBD1. This CDR3 is 12 amino acids long. V was clipped by 11 bases and J by 8 bases; unmatched bases: 7. The CDR3 DNA reads as TGTGCCGGAGGGGGACAGGGGGTAGGCTACACCTTC. Translating it yields CAGGGQGVGYTF.

This chain connects TRBV19 to TRBJ1-4, with a tentative D call TRBD1 (5 bases). The CDR3 covers 19 residues. Between the trimmed V and J ends, which lost 4 bases and 6 bases, there was a span of 27 bases. The germline V gene encodes CDR1 LNHDA and CDR2 SQIVND (reference sequence). The CDR3 sequence: CASSTQILGTTGVDEKLFF. The CDR3 region has the DNA TGTGCCAGTAGTACCCAAATCTTGGGCACAACAGGCGTCGATGAAAAACTGTTTTTT.

V gene TRBV19 combines with J gene TRBJ2-7; a weak D match, TRBD2 (7 bases). The V end was cut by 5 bases, the J end by 3 bases, with 17 bases between. This CDR3 spans 15 amino acids. Looked up from germline, CDR1 is LNHDA and CDR2 is SQIVND (reference sequence). CDR3 in amino acids: CASSPTGRASYEQYF. CDR3 nucleotide sequence: TGTGCCAGTAGTCCTACAGGGAGGGCCAGCTACGAGCAGTACTTC. Based on the CDR3 plus reference TRBV19 and TRBJ2-7, the full variable domain is DGGITQSPKYLFRKEGQNVTLSCEQNLNHDAMYWYRQDPGQGLRLIYYSQIVNDFQKGDIAEGYSVSREKKESFPLTVTSAQKNPTAFYLCASSPTGRASYEQYFGPGTRLTVT.

The CDR3 spells CASSETFIRGRGIDQPQHF. DNA of the CDR3: TGTGCCAGCAGTGAAACTTTTATCAGGGGGCGAGGAATCGATCAGCCCCAGCATTTT. The V gene is TRBV6-1, the J gene TRBJ1-5, with 8 bases that match TRBD1. V lost 2 bases, J lost 5 bases, and 17 bases stayed unmatched. The germline CDR1 and CDR2 sequences are MNHNS and SASEGT. The CDR3 length is 19 residues.

This chain uses TRBV28 with TRBJ1-6; D unclear. Germline V gives CDR1 MDHEN, CDR2 SYDVKM. This CDR3 region has 16 residues. V lost 7 bases, J lost 1 base, and 14 bases lay in between. CDR3 sequence reads: CASTQSAGSYNSPLHF. CDR3 nucleotide sequence: TGTGCCAGCACCCAATCGGCGGGGTCCTATAATTCACCCCTCCACTTT.

The genes are TRBV6-5 and TRBJ2-1; D is uncertain. In germline, CDR1 is MNHEY, CDR2 SVGAGI. This CDR3 contains 15 residues. The V end lost 6 bases, the J end lost 3 bases, and 15 bases lay between the germline ends. The CDR3 loop reads CASRPSGDGYNEQFF. In nucleotides, the CDR3 is TGTGCCAGCAGGCCAAGTGGGGATGGCTACAATGAGCAGTTCTTC.

The J gene is TRBJ2-5, the V gene TRBV29-1, with D hard to call. The germline CDR1 and CDR2 sequences are SQVTM and ANQGSEA. The V end was cut by 4 bases, the J end by 7 bases, with 10 bases between. This CDR3 region has 11 residues. The CDR3 loop reads CSVAREGTQYF. Written as DNA, the CDR3 is TGCAGCGTTGCTAGAGAAGGGACCCAGTACTTC.

The J gene is TRBJ2-5, the V gene TRBV5-1; D may correspond to TRBD1 or TRBD2 (5 bases each). CDR1 is SGHRS and CDR2 is YFSETQ in the germline V gene. The V gene lost 4 bases and the J gene lost 4 bases, with 20 bases spanning the gap. This CDR3 comprises 16 residues. The CDR3 protein is CASSTEAEGMRETQYF. CDR3 coding DNA: TGCGCCAGCAGCACCGAAGCTGAGGGGATGAGAGAGACCCAGTACTTC.

The rearrangement joins TRBV7-9 to TRBJ1-5, with D tentatively TRBD1 (6 bases). CDR1 and CDR2 (germline): SEHNR, FQNEAQ (reference sequence). Trimming took off 3 bases at V and 2 bases at J, with 11 bases between the two ends. This CDR3 region has 15 residues. The CDR3 reads CASSFSGGGNQPQHF. In DNA form, the CDR3 reads TGTGCCAGCAGCTTTTCCGGGGGCGGCAATCAGCCCCAGCATTTT.

This chain joins TRBV12-5 and TRBJ2-2; possible D gene TRBD2, 7 bases. CDR1 LGHNT and CDR2 FRNRAP come from the germline V gene. V shed 0 bases and J shed 4 bases, with 15 bases lying between them. This CDR3 contains 17 residues. The CDR3 DNA is TGTGCTAGTGGTTTGGTACTTCGCGGGGGCGGCACCGGGGAGCTGTTTTTT. Translated, it gives CASGLVLRGGGTGELFF.

The chain links TRBV2 to TRBJ2-1; tentatively, D is TRBD2 (5 bases). The V and J ends lost 5 bases and 0 bases respectively, with 5 bases between them. CDR3 size: 13 residues. The germline V gene has CDR1 SNHLY and CDR2 FYNNEI. The CDR3 sequence is CASSRDSYNEQFF. The CDR3 bases are TGTGCCAGCAGTCGGGACTCCTACAATGAGCAGTTCTTC.

The chain recombines TRBV6-6 with TRBJ1-2; unclear D gene. Trimming took off 6 bases at V and 8 bases at J, with 16 bases between the two ends. Germline V gene sequence: CDR1 MNHNY, CDR2 SVGAGI (reference sequence). The CDR3 extends over 13 amino acids. Here the CDR3 DNA reads TGTGCCAGCAGCCCCCCGGAAGTAGAGGGCTACACCTTC. Amino acids: CASSPPEVEGYTF.

The chain carries TRBV18 and TRBJ2-3, with TRBD1 as a possible D gene (6 bases). CDR3 length: 14 amino acids. V was cut by 3 bases and J by 2 bases, with 9 bases left in between. Germline V CDR1 and CDR2: KGHSH, LQKENI. CDR3 sequence reads: CASSPQGNTDTQYF. CDR3 in DNA: TGTGCCAGCTCACCTCAGGGGAACACAGATACGCAGTATTTT. Full variable domain (rest looked up from reference TRBV18 and TRBJ2-3): NAGVMQNPRHLVRRRGQEARLRCSPMKGHSHVYWYRQLPEEGLKFMVYLQKENIIDESGMPKERFSAEFPKEGPSILRIQQVVRGDSAAYFCASSPQGNTDTQYFGPGTRLTVL.

This clone has just one count. The chain couples TRBV24-1 to TRBJ2-6, with 7 nucleotides matching TRBD2. The J segment lost 2 bases and the V segment lost 1 base, leaving 1 base of the junction unmatched. The CDR3 extends over 16 amino acids. From germline, CDR1 is KGHDR and CDR2 SFDVKD. The CDR3 region is CATSDFRGAGANVLTF. CDR3 sequence (DNA): TGTGCCACCAGTGATTTCCGGGGGGCTGGGGCCAACGTCCTGACTTTC.

The V gene is TRBV3-1 (or the pseudogene TRBV3-2), the J gene TRBJ1-1; no reliable D call. Germline CDR1 LGHDT, CDR2 YNNKEL (reference sequence). The V gene lost 1 base and the J gene lost 1 base, with 4 bases spanning the gap. The CDR3 has 13 amino acids. CDR3 in amino acids: CASSQGRNTEAFF. The DNA for the CDR3 is TGTGCCAGCAGCCAAGGTAGGAACACTGAAGCTTTCTTT.

The chain joins TRBV7-3 to TRBJ2-5; D unresolved. Germline CDR1 SGHTA, CDR2 FQGTGA. The CDR3 consists of 13 residues. Trimming stripped 3 bases from V and 5 bases from J, with 10 bases between. CDR3 bases: TGTGCCAGCAGCTTTCTTATGGGGGAGACCCAGTACTTC. It specifies CASSFLMGETQYF.

This clone was seen only once. V usage is TRBV27 and J usage is TRBJ1-2; no clear D gene. Germline-derived CDR1 and CDR2 are MNHEY and SMNVEV (reference sequence). V was shortened by 2 bases and J by 2 bases, with 12 bases between the two germline ends. The CDR3 loop spans 15 amino acids. This CDR3 reads CASSLGRTSNYGYTF. The CDR3 nucleotides are TGTGCCAGCAGTTTAGGCAGGACGAGCAACTATGGCTACACCTTC.

CDR3 sequence (DNA): TGTGCCAGCAGCTTATTCGCACAGGGTTCGAGCTCACCCCTCCACTTT. This sequence encodes CASSLFAQGSSSPLHF. The rearrangement uses TRBV7-8 and TRBJ1-6; a weak D match, TRBD1 (6 bases). The V gene lost 2 bases and the J gene lost 10 bases, with 18 bases spanning the gap. The CDR3 consists of 16 residues. Per germline, CDR1 SGHVS and CDR2 FQNEAQ.

This clone was detected a few times. The chain combines TRBV19 with TRBJ1-3; D unclear. The CDR3 loop spans 13 amino acids. Germline CDR1 and CDR2: LNHDA and SQIVND (reference sequence). V lost 5 bases, J lost 8 bases, and 13 bases lay in between. The CDR3 here is CASSSRMVDTIYF. The CDR3 region has the DNA TGTGCCAGTAGTTCGAGGATGGTTGACACCATATATTTT.

This chain links TRBV24-1 with TRBJ2-7; possible D gene TRBD1, 5 bases. Trimming left V 2 bases short and J 7 bases short, with 8 bases between. Germline loops: CDR1 KGHDR, CDR2 SFDVKD. The length of the CDR3 is 12 residues. CDR3 sequence: CATSDYPGEQYF. The CDR3 DNA is TGTGCCACCAGTGATTATCCAGGGGAGCAGTACTTC.

The chain is built from TRBV7-9 and TRBJ1-1; a possible D gene is TRBD1 (6 bases). Germline lookup yields CDR1 SEHNR and CDR2 FQNEAQ (reference sequence). V lost 7 bases, J lost 10 bases, and 22 bases lay in between. The CDR3 runs to 14 residues. The DNA for the CDR3 is TGTGCCAGCAAAACCCCAGGGGTGTGGCGAGGAGCTTTCTTT. It translates to CASKTPGVWRGAFF.

The chain carries TRBV5-1 and TRBJ1-1; 7 bases agree with TRBD1. Looked up from germline, CDR1 is SGHRS and CDR2 is YFSETQ. The CDR3 runs 14 residues. V dropped 4 bases and J dropped 4; count of bases not matched to a gene: 7. CDR3 region: CASSGLTGSTEAFF. CDR3 bases: TGCGCCAGCAGCGGGCTGACAGGGAGCACTGAAGCTTTCTTT.